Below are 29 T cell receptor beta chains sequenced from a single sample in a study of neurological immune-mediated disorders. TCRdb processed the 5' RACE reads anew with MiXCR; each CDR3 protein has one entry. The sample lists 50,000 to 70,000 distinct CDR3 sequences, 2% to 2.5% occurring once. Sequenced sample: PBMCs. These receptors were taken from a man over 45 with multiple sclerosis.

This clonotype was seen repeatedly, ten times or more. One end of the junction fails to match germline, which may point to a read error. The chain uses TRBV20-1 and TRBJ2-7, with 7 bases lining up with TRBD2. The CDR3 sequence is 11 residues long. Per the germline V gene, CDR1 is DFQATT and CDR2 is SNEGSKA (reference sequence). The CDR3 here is CSAREVGLADF. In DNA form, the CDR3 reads TGCAGTGCTAGAGAGGTAGGGCTAGCGGATTTC.

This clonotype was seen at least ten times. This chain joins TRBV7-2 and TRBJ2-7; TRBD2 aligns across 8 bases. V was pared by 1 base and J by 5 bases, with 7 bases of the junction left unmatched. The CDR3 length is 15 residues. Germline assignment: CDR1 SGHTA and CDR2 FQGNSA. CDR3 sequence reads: CASSLGGLGLNEQYF. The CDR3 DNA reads TGTGCCAGCAGCTTAGGGGGACTAGGACTTAACGAGCAGTACTTC.

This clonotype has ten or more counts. In nucleotides, the CDR3 is TGTGCCAGCAGCGAGGACAGGGGCAGGGGAGATACGCAGTATTTT. Translating gives CASSEDRGRGDTQYF. This sequence joins TRBV5-5 and TRBJ2-3; 9 positions match TRBD1. J gave up 5 bases and V 4 bases, and 8 bases lay outside the gene matches. This CDR3 has 15 residues. From germline, CDR1 is SGHKS and CDR2 YYEKEE (reference sequence).

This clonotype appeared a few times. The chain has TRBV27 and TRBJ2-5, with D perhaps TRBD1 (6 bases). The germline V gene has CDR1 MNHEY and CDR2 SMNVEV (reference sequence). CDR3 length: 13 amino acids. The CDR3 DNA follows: TGTGGATCGGCACTCAGGGGCCAAGAGACCCAGTACTTC. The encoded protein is CGSALRGQETQYF.

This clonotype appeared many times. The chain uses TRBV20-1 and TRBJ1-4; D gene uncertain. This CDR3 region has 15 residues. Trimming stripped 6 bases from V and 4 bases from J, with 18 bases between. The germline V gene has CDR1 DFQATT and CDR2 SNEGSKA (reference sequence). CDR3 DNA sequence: TGCAGTGCACCGGGAGGATACGGGTATAATGAAAAACTGTTTTTT. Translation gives CSAPGGYGYNEKLFF.

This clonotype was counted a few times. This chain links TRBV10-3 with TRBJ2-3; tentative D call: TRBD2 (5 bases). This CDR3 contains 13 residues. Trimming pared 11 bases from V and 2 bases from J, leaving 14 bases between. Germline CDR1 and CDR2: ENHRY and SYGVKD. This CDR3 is CAFRTGSTDTQYF. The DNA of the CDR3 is TGTGCCTTCCGGACTGGATCCACAGATACGCAGTATTTT.

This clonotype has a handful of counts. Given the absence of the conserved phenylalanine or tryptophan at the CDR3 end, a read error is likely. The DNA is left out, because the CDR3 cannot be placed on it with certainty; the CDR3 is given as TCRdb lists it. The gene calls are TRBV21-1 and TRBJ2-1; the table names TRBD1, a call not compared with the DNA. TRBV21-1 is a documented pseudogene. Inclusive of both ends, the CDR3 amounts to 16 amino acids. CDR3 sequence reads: CASSKEEDEGYNEQFY.

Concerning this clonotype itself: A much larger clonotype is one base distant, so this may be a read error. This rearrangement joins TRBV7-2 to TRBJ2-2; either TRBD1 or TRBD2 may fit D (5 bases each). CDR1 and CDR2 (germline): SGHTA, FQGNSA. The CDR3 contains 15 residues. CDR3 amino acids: CASSSSSYVAGALFF. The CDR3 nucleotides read TGTGCCAGCAGCTCATCCTCCTACGTGGCCGGGGCGCTGTTTTTT.

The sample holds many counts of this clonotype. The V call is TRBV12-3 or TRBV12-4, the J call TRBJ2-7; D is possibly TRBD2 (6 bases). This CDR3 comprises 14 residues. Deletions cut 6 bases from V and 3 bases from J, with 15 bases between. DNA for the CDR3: TGTGCCAGCAGCGCACTAGCTACGGGCTACGAGCAGTACTTC. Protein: CASSALATGYEQYF.

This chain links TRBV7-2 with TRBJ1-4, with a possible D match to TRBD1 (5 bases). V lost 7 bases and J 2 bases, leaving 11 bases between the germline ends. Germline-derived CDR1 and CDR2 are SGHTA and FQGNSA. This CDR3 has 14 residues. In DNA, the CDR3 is TGTGCCAGCACTCTGGGGGTGACTAATGAAAAACTGTTTTTT. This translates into CASTLGVTNEKLFF.

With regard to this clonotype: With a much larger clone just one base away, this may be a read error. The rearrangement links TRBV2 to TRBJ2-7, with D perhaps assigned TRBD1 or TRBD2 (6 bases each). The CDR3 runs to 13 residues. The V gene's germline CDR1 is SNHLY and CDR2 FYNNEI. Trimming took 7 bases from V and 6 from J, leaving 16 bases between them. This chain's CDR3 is CASIGGITCEQYF. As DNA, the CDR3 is TGTGCCAGCATCGGGGGCATTACCTGCGAGCAGTACTTC.

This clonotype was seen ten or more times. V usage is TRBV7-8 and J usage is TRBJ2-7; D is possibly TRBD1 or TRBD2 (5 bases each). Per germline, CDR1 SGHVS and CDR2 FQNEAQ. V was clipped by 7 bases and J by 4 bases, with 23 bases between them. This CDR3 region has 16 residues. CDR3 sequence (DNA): TGTGCCAGCATAATCTTCAGGCGGAATGGGGGATACGAGCAGTACTTC. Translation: CASIIFRRNGGYEQYF. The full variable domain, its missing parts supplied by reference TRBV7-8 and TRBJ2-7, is GAGVSQSPRYKVAKRGQDVALRCDPISGHVSLFWYQQALGQGPEFLTYFQNEAQLDKSGLPSDRFFAERPEGSVSTLKIQRTQQEDSAVYLCASIIFRRNGGYEQYFGPGTRLTVT.

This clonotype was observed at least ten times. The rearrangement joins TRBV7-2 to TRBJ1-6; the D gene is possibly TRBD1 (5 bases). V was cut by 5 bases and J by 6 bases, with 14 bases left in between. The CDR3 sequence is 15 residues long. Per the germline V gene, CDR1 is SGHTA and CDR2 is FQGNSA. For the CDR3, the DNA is TGTGCCAGCAGCCCTAGGGGCAGGAGTAATTCACCCCTCCACTTT. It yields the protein CASSPRGRSNSPLHF.

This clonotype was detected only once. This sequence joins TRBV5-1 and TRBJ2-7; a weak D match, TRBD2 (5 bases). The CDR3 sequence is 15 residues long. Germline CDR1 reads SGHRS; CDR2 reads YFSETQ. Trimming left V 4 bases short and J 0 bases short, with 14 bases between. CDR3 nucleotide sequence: TGCGCCAGCAGCAAAAGTCTAGCTTTCTCCTACGAGCAGTACTTC. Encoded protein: CASSKSLAFSYEQYF.

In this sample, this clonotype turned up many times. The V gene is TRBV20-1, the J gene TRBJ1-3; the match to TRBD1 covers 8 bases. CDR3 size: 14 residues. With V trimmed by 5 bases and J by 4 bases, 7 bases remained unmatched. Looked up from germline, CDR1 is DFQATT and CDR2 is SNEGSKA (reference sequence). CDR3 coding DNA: TGCAGTGCTTTGCCGACAGGGGTAGGAAACACCATATATTTT. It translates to CSALPTGVGNTIYF.

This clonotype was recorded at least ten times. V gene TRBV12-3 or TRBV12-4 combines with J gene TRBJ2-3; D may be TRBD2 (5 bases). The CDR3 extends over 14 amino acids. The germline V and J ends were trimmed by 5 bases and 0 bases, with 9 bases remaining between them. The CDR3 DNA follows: TGTGCCAGCAGTACTAGGACTAGCACAGATACGCAGTATTTT. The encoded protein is CASSTRTSTDTQYF.

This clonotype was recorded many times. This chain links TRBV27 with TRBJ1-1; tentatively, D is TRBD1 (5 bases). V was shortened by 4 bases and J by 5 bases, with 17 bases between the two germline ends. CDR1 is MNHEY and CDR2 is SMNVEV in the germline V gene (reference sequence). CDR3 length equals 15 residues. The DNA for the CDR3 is TGTGCCAGCAGTTCACTGGGGAGGGGAGGAACTGAAGCTTTCTTT. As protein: CASSSLGRGGTEAFF.

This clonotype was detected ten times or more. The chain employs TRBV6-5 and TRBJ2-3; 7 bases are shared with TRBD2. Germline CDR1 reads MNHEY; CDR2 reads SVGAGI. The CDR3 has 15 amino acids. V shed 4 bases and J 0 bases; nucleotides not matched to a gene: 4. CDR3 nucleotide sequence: TGTGCCAGCAGTTCCCCGGGGGGTAGCACAGATACGCAGTATTTT. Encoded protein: CASSSPGGSTDTQYF.

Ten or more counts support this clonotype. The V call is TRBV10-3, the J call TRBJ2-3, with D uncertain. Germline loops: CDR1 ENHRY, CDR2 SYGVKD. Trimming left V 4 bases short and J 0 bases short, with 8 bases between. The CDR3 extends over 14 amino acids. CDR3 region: CAISAAASTDTQYF. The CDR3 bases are TGTGCCATCAGTGCGGCAGCTAGCACAGATACGCAGTATTTT.

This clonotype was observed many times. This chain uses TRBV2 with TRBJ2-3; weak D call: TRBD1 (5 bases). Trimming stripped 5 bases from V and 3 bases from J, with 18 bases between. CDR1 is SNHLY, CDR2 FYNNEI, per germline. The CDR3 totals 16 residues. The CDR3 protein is CASSKGARVETDTQYF. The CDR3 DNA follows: TGTGCCAGCAGTAAAGGGGCAAGGGTGGAGACAGATACGCAGTATTTT.

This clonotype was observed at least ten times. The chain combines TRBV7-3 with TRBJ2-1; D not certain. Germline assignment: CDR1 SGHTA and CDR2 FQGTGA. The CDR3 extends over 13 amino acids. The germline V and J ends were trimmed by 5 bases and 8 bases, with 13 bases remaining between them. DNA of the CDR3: TGTGCCAGCAGCCCTCAAGGGTGGGATGAGCAGTTCTTC. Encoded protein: CASSPQGWDEQFF.

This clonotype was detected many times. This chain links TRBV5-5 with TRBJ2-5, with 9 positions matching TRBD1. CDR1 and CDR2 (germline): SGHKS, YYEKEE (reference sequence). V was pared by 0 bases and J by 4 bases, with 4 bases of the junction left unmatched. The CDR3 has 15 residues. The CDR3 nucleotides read TGTGCCAGCAGCTTGGGGGTGGACAGGGGAGAGACCCAGTACTTC. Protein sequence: CASSLGVDRGETQYF.

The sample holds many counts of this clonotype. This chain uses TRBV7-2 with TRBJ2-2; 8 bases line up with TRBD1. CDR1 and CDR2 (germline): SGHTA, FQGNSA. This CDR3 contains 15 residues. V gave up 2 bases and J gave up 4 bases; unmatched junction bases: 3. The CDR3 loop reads CASSLQGASTGELFF. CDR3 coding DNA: TGTGCCAGCAGCTTACAGGGGGCTAGCACCGGGGAGCTGTTTTTT.

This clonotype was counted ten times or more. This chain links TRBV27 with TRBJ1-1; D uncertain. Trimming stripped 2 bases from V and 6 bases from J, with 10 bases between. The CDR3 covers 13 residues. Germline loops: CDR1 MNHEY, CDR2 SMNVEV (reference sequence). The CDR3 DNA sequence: TGTGCCAGCAGTTTAGTACACGGGGCTGAAGCTTTCTTT. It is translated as CASSLVHGAEAFF.

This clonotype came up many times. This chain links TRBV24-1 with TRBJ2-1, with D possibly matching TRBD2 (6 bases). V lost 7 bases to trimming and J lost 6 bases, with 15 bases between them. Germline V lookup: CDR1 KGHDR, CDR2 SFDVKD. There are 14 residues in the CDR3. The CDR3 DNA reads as TGTGCCACCAGAACTCCCTCCGGGAGCAATGAGCAGTTCTTC. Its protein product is CATRTPSGSNEQFF.

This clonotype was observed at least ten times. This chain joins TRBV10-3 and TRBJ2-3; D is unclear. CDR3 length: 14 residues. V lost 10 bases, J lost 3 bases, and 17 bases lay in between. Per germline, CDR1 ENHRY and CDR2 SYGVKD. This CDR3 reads CATQATPNTDTQYF. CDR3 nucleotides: TGTGCCACCCAGGCCACTCCCAATACAGATACGCAGTATTTT.

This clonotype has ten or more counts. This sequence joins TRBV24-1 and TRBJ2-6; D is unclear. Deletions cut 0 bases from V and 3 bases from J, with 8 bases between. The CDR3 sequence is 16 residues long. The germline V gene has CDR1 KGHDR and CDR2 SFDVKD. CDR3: CATSDLKGGGANVLTF. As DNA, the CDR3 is TGTGCCACCAGTGATTTGAAGGGTGGTGGGGCCAACGTCCTGACTTTC.

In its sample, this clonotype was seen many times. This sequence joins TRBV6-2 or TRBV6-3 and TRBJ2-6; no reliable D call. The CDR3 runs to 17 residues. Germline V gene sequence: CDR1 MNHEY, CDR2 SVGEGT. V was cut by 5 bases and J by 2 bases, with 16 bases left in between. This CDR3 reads CASSPTELLTGANVLTF. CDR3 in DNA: TGTGCCAGCAGTCCGACGGAACTACTTACTGGGGCCAACGTCCTGACTTTC.

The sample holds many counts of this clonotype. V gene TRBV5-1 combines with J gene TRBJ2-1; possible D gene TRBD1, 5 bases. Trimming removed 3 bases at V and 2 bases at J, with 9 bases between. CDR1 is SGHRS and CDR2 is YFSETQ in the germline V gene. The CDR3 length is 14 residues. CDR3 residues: CASSSGPTYNEQFF. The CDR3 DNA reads TGCGCCAGCAGCTCAGGGCCAACCTACAATGAGCAGTTCTTC.